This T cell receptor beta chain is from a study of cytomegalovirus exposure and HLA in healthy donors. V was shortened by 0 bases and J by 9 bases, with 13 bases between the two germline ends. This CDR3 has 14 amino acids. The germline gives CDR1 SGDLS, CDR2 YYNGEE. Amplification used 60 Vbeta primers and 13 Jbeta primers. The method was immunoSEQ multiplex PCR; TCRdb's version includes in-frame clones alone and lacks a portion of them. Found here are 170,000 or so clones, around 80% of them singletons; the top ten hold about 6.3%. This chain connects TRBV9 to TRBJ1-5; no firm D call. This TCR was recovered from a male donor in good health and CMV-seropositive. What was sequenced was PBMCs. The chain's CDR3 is CASSVEDNTTPQHF. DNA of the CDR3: TGTGCCAGCAGCGTAGAAGACAACACCACGCCCCAGCATTTT. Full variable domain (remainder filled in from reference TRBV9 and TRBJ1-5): DSGVTQTPKHLITATGQRVTLRCSPRSGDLSVYWYQQSLDQGLQFLIQYYNGEERAKGNILERFSAQQFPDLHSELNLSSLELGDSALYFCASSVEDNTTPQHFGDGTRLSIL.